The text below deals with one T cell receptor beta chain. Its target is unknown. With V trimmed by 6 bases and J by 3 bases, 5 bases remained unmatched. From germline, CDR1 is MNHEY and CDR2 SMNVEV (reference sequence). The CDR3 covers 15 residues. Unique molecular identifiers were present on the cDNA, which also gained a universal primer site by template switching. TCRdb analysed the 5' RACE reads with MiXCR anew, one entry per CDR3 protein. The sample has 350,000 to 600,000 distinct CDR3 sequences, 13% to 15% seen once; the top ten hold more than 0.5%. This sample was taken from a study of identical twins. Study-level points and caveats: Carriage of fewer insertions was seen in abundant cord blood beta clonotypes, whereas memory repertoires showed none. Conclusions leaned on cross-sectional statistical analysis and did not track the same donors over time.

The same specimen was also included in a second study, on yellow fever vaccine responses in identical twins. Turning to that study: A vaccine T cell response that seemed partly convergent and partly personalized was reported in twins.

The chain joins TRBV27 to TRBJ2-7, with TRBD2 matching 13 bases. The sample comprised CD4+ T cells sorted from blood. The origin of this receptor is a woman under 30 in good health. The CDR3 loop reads CASSRGTSGIYEQYF. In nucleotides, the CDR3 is TGTGCCAGCAGCCGTGGGACTAGCGGGATCTACGAGCAGTACTTC.